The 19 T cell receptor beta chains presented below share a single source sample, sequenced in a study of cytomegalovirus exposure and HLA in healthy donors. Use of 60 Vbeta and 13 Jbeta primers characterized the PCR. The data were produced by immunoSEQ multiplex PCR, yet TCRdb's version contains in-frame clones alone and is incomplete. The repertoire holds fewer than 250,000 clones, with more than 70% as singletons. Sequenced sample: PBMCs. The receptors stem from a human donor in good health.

CDR3 sequence reads: CASSGLTGGGHEQYF. As DNA, the CDR3 is TGTGCCAGCAGCGGCCTGACAGGCGGGGGCCACGAGCAGTACTTC. The chain is built from TRBV5-4 and TRBJ2-7; possibly TRBD2 for D (7 bases). Germline V gives CDR1 SGHNT, CDR2 YYREEE (reference sequence). The CDR3 has 15 amino acids. The V end lost 4 bases, the J end lost 5 bases, and 19 bases lay between the germline ends.

CDR3 sequence: CAIGTEYGYTF. The DNA for the CDR3 is TGTGCCATCGGGACAGAGTATGGCTACACCTTC. The gene calls are TRBV10-3 and TRBJ1-2; 7 positions agree with TRBD1. Per germline, CDR1 ENHRY and CDR2 SYGVKD. This CDR3 is built from 11 residues. V lost 8 bases and J lost 5; bases outside the gene matches: 2.

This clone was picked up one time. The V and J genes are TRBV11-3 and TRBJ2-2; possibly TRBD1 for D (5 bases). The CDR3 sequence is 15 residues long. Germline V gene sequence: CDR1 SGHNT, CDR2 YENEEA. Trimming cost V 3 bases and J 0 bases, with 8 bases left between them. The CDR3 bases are TGTGCCAGCAGCTTGGACACTGCGAACACCGGGGAGCTGTTTTTT. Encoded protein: CASSLDTANTGELFF.

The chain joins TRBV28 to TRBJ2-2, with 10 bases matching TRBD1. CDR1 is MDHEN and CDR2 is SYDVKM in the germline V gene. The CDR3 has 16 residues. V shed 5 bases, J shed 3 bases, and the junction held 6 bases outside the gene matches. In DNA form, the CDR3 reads TGTGCCAGCAGTCCCCGGGACAGGGGATACACCGGGGAGCTGTTTTTT. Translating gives CASSPRDRGYTGELFF.

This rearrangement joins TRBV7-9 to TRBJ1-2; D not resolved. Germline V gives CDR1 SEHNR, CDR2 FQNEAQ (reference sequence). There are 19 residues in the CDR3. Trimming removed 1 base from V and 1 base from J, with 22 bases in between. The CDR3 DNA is TGTGCCAGCAGCTTAGTTCGGGGAGACACCCGACTTCGTAACTATGGCTACACCTTC. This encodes CASSLVRGDTRLRNYGYTF.

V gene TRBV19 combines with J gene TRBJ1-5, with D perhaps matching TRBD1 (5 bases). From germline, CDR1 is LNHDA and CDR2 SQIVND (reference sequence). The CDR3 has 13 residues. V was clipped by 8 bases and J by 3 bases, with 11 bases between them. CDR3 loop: CASGVGPNQPQHF. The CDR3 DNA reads TGTGCCAGTGGAGTGGGGCCCAATCAGCCCCAGCATTTT.

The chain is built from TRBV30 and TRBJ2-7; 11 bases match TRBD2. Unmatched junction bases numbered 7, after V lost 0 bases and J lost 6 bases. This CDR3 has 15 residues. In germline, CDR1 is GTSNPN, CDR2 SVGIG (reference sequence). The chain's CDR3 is CAWSVALAGVFEQYF. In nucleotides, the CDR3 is TGTGCCTGGAGTGTAGCACTAGCGGGAGTATTCGAGCAGTACTTC.

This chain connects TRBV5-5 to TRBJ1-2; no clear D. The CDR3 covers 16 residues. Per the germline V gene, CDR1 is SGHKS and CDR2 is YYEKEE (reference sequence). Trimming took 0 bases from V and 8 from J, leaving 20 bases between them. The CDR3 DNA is TGTGCCAGCAGCTTGGTACGTGGGGAACTGTCGGGGGGCTACACCTTC. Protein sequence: CASSLVRGELSGGYTF.

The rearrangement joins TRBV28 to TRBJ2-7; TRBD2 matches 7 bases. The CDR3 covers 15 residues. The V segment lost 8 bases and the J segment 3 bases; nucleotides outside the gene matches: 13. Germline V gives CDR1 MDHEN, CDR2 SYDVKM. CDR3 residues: CASHGGGLEDYEQYF. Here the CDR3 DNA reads TGTGCCAGCCATGGCGGGGGACTGGAGGACTACGAGCAGTACTTC.

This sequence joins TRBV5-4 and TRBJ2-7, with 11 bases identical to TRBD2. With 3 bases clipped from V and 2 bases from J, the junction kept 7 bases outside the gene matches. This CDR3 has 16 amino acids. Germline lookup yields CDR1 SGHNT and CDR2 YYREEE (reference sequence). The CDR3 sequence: CASSSTGLAGPYEQYF. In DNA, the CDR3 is TGTGCCAGCAGCTCCACCGGACTAGCGGGCCCCTACGAGCAGTACTTC.

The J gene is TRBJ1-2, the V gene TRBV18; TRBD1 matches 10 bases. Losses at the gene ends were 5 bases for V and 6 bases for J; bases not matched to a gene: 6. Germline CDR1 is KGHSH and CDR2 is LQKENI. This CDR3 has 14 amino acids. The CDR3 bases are TGTGCCAGCTCAGGGACAGGGGCATCTGATGGCTACACCTTC. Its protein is CASSGTGASDGYTF.

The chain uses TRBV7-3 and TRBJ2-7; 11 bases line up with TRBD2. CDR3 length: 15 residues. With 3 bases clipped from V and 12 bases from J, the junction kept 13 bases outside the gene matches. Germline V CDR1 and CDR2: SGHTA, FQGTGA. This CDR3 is CASSFEGSGRAEGYF. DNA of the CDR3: TGTGCCAGCAGCTTTGAGGGTAGCGGGAGGGCGGAGGGGTACTTC.

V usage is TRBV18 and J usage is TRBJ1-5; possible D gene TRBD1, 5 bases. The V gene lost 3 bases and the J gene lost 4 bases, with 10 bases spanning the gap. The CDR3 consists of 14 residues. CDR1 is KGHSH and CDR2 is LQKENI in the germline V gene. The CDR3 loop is CASSPSTVNQPQHF. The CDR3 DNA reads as TGTGCCAGCTCACCTTCGACAGTAAATCAGCCCCAGCATTTT.

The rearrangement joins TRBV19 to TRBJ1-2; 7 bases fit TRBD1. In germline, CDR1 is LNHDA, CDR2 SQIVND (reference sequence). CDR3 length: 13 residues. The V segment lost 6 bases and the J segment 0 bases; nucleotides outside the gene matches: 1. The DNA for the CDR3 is TGTGCCAGTAGCGACAGGGCTAACTATGGCTACACCTTC. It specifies CASSDRANYGYTF.

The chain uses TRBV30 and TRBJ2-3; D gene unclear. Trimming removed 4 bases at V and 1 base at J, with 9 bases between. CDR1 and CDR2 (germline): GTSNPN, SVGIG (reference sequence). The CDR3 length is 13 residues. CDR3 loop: CAWNNLGTDTQYF. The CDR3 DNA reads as TGTGCCTGGAACAATCTCGGCACAGATACGCAGTATTTT.

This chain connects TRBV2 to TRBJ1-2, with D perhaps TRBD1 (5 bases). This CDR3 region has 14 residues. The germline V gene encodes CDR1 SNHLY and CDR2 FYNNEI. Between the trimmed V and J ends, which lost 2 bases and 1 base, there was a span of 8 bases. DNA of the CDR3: TGTGCCAGCAGTGAATGGGGCGGTAACTATGGCTACACCTTC. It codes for CASSEWGGNYGYTF.

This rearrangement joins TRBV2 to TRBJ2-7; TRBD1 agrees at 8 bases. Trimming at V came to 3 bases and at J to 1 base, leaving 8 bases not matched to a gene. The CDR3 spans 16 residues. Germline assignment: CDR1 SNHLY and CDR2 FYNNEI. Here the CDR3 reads CASSDLPGGASYEQYF. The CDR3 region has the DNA TGTGCCAGCAGTGATCTTCCAGGGGGCGCATCCTACGAGCAGTACTTC.

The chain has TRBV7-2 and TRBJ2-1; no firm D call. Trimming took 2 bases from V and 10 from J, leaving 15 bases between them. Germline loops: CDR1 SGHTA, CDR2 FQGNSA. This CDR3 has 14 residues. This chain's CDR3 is CASSLLPVSNEQFF. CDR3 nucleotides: TGTGCCAGCAGCTTATTACCGGTAAGCAACGAGCAGTTCTTC.

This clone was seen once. CDR3 in amino acids: CASSSRTGRSTEAFF. The CDR3 bases are TGCGCCAGCAGCTCCAGGACAGGGAGGAGCACTGAAGCTTTCTTT. This chain joins TRBV5-1 and TRBJ1-1; 8 bases align to TRBD1. This CDR3 is built from 15 residues. Germline CDR1 is SGHRS and CDR2 is YFSETQ. The J segment lost 4 bases and the V segment lost 3 bases, leaving 8 bases of the junction unmatched.